This TCR beta chain was documented in a study of regulatory T cells in long-lasting Graves disease. Study-level results: There were preferences for TRBV28, TRBJ1-2 and TRBJ2-5 in persistent disease.

The CDR3 totals 16 residues. V lost 1 base and J 5 bases, leaving 14 bases between the germline ends. Germline V gene lookup returns CDR1 MNHNS and CDR2 SASEGT. Regarding time point: persistent/refractory GD, antithyroid drugs over 5 years with positive TRAb. The TCR library was made from RNA extracted from PBMCs. Patient provenance is recorded as an endocrinology department in Xi'an, China. Arm-PCR of CDR3 regions and iRepertoire HTBI primers were the basis on which TCR beta libraries were built. Each CDR3 protein is one row after TCRdb ran MiXCR on the multiplex PCR reads. The table includes 400,000 to 500,000 distinct CDR3 sequences, roughly 20% detected once. This clonotype was seen repeatedly, ten times or more. Its matching antigen is unknown.

The material sequenced was peripheral blood mononuclear cells (PBMCs), taken when the disease was refractory, from a patient treated with antithyroid drugs. The receptor was derived from a female donor with Graves disease. The chain employs TRBV6-1 and TRBJ2-2, with D tentatively TRBD2 (5 bases). As DNA, the CDR3 is TGTGCCAGCAGTGAAGTTCCTCCGGGGTGGACCGGGGAGCTGTTTTTT. The encoded protein is CASSEVPPGWTGELFF.